This T cell receptor beta chain was identified during a study of T cell repertoires in cytomegalovirus infection. Across the whole study: From public TCR beta signatures came an indication of both CMV infection and matching HLA type.

In TCRdb, the reads were re-called with MiXCR into one record per CDR3 protein. The repertoire holds under 95,000 distinct CDR3 sequences, with about 4% as singletons. This clonotype has more than one count but fewer than ten. No antigen is known for it. Study findings and constraints: HLA-C-restricted TCR beta clonotypes specific for CMV led the ex vivo response. Carriers of CMV and the relevant HLA type were discriminated by public TCR beta frequency.

J lost 1 base, V lost 5 bases, and 2 bases had no gene match. Looked up from germline, CDR1 is SGHRS and CDR2 is YFSETQ. CDR3 size: 14 residues. The sequencing sample was made of PBMCs. This clonotype originated in a human donor in good health (CMV status not recorded). Some clones in this sample may be carry-over from other donors' samples. The rearrangement joins TRBV5-1 to TRBJ2-5, with TRBD2 identical over 10 bases. The CDR3 nucleotides are TGCGCCAGCAGACTAGCGGGGTTCCAAGAGACCCAGTACTTC. Protein: CASRLAGFQETQYF.